These 10 T cell receptor beta chains were all obtained from the same sample, sequenced in a study of T cells expressing NK-cell markers. After re-calling the 5' RACE reads, TCRdb lists one entry per CDR3 protein, DNA absent. Its table records over 200,000 distinct CDR3 sequences. Sequencing was done on a sample of blood T cells: a sorted CD56 or NKG2C T cell subset, CD4+ or CD8+ T cells, or bulk PBMC T cells (not recorded which). Receptor source: a man between 18 and 29 years old in good health.

The chain recombines TRBV6-1 with TRBJ2-3; no DNA is available, so the TRBD2 call from TCRdb remains unchecked. There are 16 residues in the CDR3. Per germline, CDR1 MNHNS and CDR2 SASEGT. The CDR3 protein is CASSERLAAAGDTQYF.

V and J are TRBV12-3 or TRBV12-4 and TRBJ2-3; TCRdb's assignment of TRBD2 cannot be checked, as there is no DNA. The CDR3 is 14 amino acids. CDR3 in amino acids: CASRRAGGGDTQYF.

The gene calls are TRBV29-1 and TRBJ1-4. CDR1 is SQVTM and CDR2 is ANQGSEA in the germline V gene. The CDR3 has 14 residues. CDR3 amino acids: CSVERPAAIGKLFF.

V usage is TRBV20-1 and J usage is TRBJ2-1; TCRdb's assignment of TRBD1 cannot be checked, as there is no DNA. Germline assignment: CDR1 DFQATT and CDR2 SNEGSKA (reference sequence). The CDR3 spans 14 residues. CDR3 in amino acids: CSAWDRGLSNEQFF.

V is TRBV11-3 and J is TRBJ2-1; TCRdb proposes TRBD1, but this gene call is untestable without DNA. Looked up from germline, CDR1 is SGHNT and CDR2 is YENEEA. The CDR3 totals 15 residues. This CDR3 reads CASTTGGSAYNEQFF.

V is TRBV7-2 and J is TRBJ2-5; TCRdb's assignment of TRBD1 cannot be checked, as there is no DNA. This CDR3 contains 15 residues. Per germline, CDR1 SGHTA and CDR2 FQGNSA. CDR3 sequence: CASSADRGRRETQYF.

V and J are TRBV5-4 and TRBJ2-1; TCRdb's D call of TRBD2 is untestable without DNA. This CDR3 is 16 amino acids long. Germline V CDR1 and CDR2: SGHNT, YYREEE (reference sequence). CDR3 protein: CASSTTSGSSYNEQFF.

The V gene is TRBV20-1, the J gene TRBJ1-6; with no DNA, the TCRdb D assignment of TRBD1 cannot be verified. This CDR3 contains 14 residues. The germline CDR1 and CDR2 sequences are DFQATT and SNEGSKA (reference sequence). CDR3 sequence reads: CSARVGTGGSPLHF.

The chain combines TRBV12-3 or TRBV12-4 with TRBJ2-3; TCRdb's assignment of TRBD1 cannot be checked, as there is no DNA. This CDR3 has 15 amino acids. The chain's CDR3 is CASSLWGGDTDTQYF.

The chain carries TRBV5-5 and TRBJ2-5; the D call of TRBD1 rests on TCRdb alone, since no DNA is present to check it. The CDR3 is 16 amino acids. Germline-derived CDR1 and CDR2 are SGHKS and YYEKEE (reference sequence). This CDR3 is CASSLAPDRNQETQYF.